Included here is one T cell receptor (beta chain) sequence, with context. Germline values: CDR1 SNHLY, CDR2 FYNNEI. V was pared by 6 bases and J by 3 bases, with 0 bases of the junction left unmatched. CDR3 length equals 12 residues. These data belong to a study of blood T cell repertoires in COVID-19. Study information: In each case, the material was cDNA or gDNA derived from T cells, B-cell-depleted T cells, or PBMCs.

Method: immunoSEQ multiplex PCR; TCRdb's copy keeps in-frame clones and lacks some. The sample carries over 250,000 clones, approximately 88% recorded once. This clonotype was obtained from a woman in her 70s with COVID-19, enrolled during active disease. The sequenced sample was peripheral blood. The rearrangement uses TRBV2 and TRBJ2-5, with TRBD1 matching 8 bases. The CDR3 loop reads CASRDREETQYF. CDR3 bases: TGTGCCAGCAGGGACAGGGAAGAGACCCAGTACTTC.